Each of the 5 T cell receptor beta chains below was sequenced from the same sample in a study of shared clonotypes between healthy human individuals (TCRdb year 2020). The library was made by the immunoSEQ multiplex PCR assay. This is the immuneACCESS table as TCRdb keeps it, with only in-frame sequences that have V and J called. A part of the clones is gone; compared with another copy, unresolved V genes explain less than half, and the rest is unexplained. The sample contains fewer than 850,000 clones, around 90% of them found a single time. In total, the top ten clones hold 30% to 35% of the sample. Sequenced material: memory CD8+ T cells from PBMCs. The cell subset or site label here, explained by the study, means: CD45RO+ cells pooled with CCR7-negative TemRA cells. Receptors were obtained from a man aged 18 to 35 in good health. Some clones in this sample may be carry-over from other donors' samples.

This chain links TRBV6-6 with TRBJ2-7; 7 nucleotides match TRBD1. Germline V gene lookup returns CDR1 MNHNY and CDR2 SVGAGI (reference sequence). This CDR3 is built from 12 residues. After removal of 4 bases from V and 4 bases from J, the junction contained 1 base not matched to a gene. CDR3 residues: CASSWGQYEQYF. DNA of the CDR3: TGTGCCAGCAGTTGGGGACAGTACGAGCAGTACTTC.

This chain links TRBV4-2 with TRBJ2-3; D is ambiguous. CDR3 length: 16 residues. The V end was cut by 0 bases, the J end by 0 bases, with 10 bases between. CDR1 is LGHNA, CDR2 YNFKEQ, per germline. CDR3 sequence (DNA): TGTGCCAGCAGCCAAGATACGGCCGATAGCACAGATACGCAGTATTTT. Its protein product is CASSQDTADSTDTQYF.

The chain joins TRBV19 to TRBJ1-1; no reliable D call. Deletions cut 5 bases from V and 1 base from J, with 5 bases between. Germline V lookup: CDR1 LNHDA, CDR2 SQIVND (reference sequence). The CDR3 is 12 residues long. In DNA form, the CDR3 reads TGTGCCAGTAGTTCGAGGAACACTGAAGCTTTCTTT. This gives the protein CASSSRNTEAFF.

The CDR3 region is CSVEVRQGNYYGYTF. The CDR3 DNA follows: TGCAGCGTTGAAGTGCGACAGGGGAACTACTATGGCTACACCTTC. This rearrangement joins TRBV29-1 to TRBJ1-2; 8 bases align to TRBD1. Germline CDR1 reads SQVTM; CDR2 reads ANQGSEA. CDR3 length: 15 residues. The trim removed 1 base at V and 3 bases at J, leaving 7 bases unmatched.

The rearrangement links TRBV7-9 to TRBJ2-3; D tentatively fits TRBD1 or TRBD2 (5 bases each). The CDR3 is 18 residues long. The V gene lost 4 bases and the J gene lost 3 bases, with 23 bases spanning the gap. Germline V lookup: CDR1 SEHNR, CDR2 FQNEAQ (reference sequence). CDR3 residues: CASSSPLGLTKGTDTQYF. In DNA, the CDR3 is TGTGCCAGCAGCTCACCACTAGGACTCACCAAGGGGACAGATACGCAGTATTTT. Using reference TRBV7-9 and TRBJ2-3 for the parts outside the CDR3, the full variable domain is DTGVSQNPRHKITKRGQNVTFRCDPISEHNRLYWYRQTLGQGPEFLTYFQNEAQLEKSRLLSDRFSAERPKGSFSTLEIQRTEQGDSAMYLCASSSPLGLTKGTDTQYFGPGTRLTVL.